This TCR beta chain was sequenced in a study of CD8+ T cells in alopecia areata. Across the study: Treated patients were given oral tofacitinib, which was dosed at 5 to 10 mg twice daily. The study, taken as a whole, reports: Lesional scalp displayed greater clonality than normal scalp, most notably in alopecia totalis/universalis.

This clone was counted only a few times. Its specificity is not known. RNA was isolated and reverse transcribed to cDNA, the sequencing template. Clones were sequenced by immunoSEQ multiplex PCR, and TCRdb holds only the in-frame ones, with some missing. The table records around 180,000 clones, around three fifths of them present only once. Noted treatment: oral pan-JAK inhibitor, 5-10 mg twice daily. The starting material was CD4+ T cells sorted from blood, obtained at week 24, from a patient treated with tofacitinib. This sequence was found in a human donor with alopecia areata.

In DNA form, the CDR3 reads TGTGCCATCGGGACTAGCGGGGAGAACATTCAGTACTTC. This translates into CAIGTSGENIQYF. This chain joins TRBV10-3 and TRBJ2-4; 13 bases line up with TRBD2. Losses at the gene ends were 8 bases for V and 7 bases for J; bases not matched to a gene: 2. Germline CDR1 is ENHRY and CDR2 is SYGVKD. The CDR3 covers 13 residues.